A single TCR beta chain is shown here with its context. These data originate in a study of blood T cell repertoires in COVID-19. At the level of the study: The United States, Italy and Spain supplied acute and convalescent COVID-19 samples. From T cells, B-cell-depleted T cells, or PBMCs came the material, which was cDNA or gDNA.

In germline, CDR1 is SEHNR, CDR2 FQNEAQ (reference sequence). With 1 base clipped from V and 6 bases from J, the junction kept 5 bases outside the gene matches. This CDR3 has 16 amino acids. In the original analysis: Amplifying reference gene primers gave estimates of nucleated cell counts. Here immunoSEQ multiplex PCR was the method, and the copy in TCRdb shows in-frame clones only, minus some. From that table come the V and J calls and clone size; the DNA was used to work out D and trimming. Of hundreds of thousands of clones listed, around four fifths are singletons. The sample comprised peripheral blood. This rearrangement joins TRBV7-9 to TRBJ1-4; TRBD1 aligns across 10 bases. This clonotype was sampled from a woman aged 50 to 65 with active or convalescent COVID-19. The CDR3 bases are TGTGCCAGCAGCTTAGGGGCGGGACAGGGGCATGAAAAACTGTTTTTT. Its translation is CASSLGAGQGHEKLFF.